This is a list of T cell receptor beta chains from one sample in a study of cytomegalovirus exposure and HLA in healthy donors. Profiling relied on immunoSEQ multiplex PCR, and the TCRdb table lists in-frame clones only, not all of them. The sample consists of approximately 140,000 clones, approximately 84% of them appearing once. Sequenced sample: PBMCs. These receptors were collected from a woman aged 25 to 39 in good health and CMV-seronegative. The CDR3 runs from the conserved cysteine through the conserved F or W. A D gene is named only where the DNA matches it firmly. Size is omitted from some rows. Given values are once, few, many or a class for expanded clones.

>.|TRBV6-5|TRBD1|TRBJ1-1
CASSRGQGGTEAFF
TGTGCCAGCAGCCGGGGACAGGGAGGTACTGAAGCTTTCTTT
>.|TRBV6-5|.|TRBJ2-1
CASSYDSYNEQFF
TGTGCCAGCAGTTACGACAGTTACAATGAGCAGTTCTTC
>.|TRBV4-2|.|TRBJ1-4
CASSQDTLRRFSEKLFF
TGTGCCAGCAGCCAAGATACCCTGAGGAGGTTCAGTGAAAAACTGTTTTTT
>.|TRBV4-2|TRBD1|TRBJ1-2
CASSQGGTGDIGYTF
TGTGCCAGCAGCCAGGGGGGGACAGGGGATATTGGCTACACCTTC
>.|TRBV6-1|.|TRBJ1-1
CASLRGTEAFF
TGTGCCAGCCTCAGGGGCACTGAAGCTTTCTTT
>.|TRBV2|TRBD1|TRBJ1-2
CASSITGQGGEGYGYTF
TGTGCCAGCAGTATAACGGGACAGGGGGGGGAAGGCTATGGCTACACCTTC
>.|TRBV5-1|.|TRBJ2-7
CASSLGGRYEQYF
TGCGCCAGCAGCTTGGGGGGCAGGTACGAGCAGTACTTC
>.|TRBV10-3|.|TRBJ1-2
CAISESDRRNGYTF
TGTGCCATCAGTGAGTCCGACAGAAGAAATGGCTACACCTTC
>.|TRBV6-5|.|TRBJ2-7
CASSYWDKAAGEQYF
TGTGCCAGCAGTTACTGGGACAAAGCAGCTGGCGAGCAGTACTTC
>.|TRBV10-3|.|TRBJ1-3
CAISESGLSSGNTIYF
TGTGCCATCAGTGAGTCCGGGTTGAGCTCTGGAAACACCATATATTTT
>.|TRBV9|.|TRBJ2-7
CASSVVGDTLSYEQYF
TGTGCCAGCAGCGTAGTTGGGGACACACTCTCCTACGAGCAGTACTTC
>.|TRBV27|TRBD1|TRBJ1-5
CASSRTGVLLGNQPQHF
TGTGCCAGCAGTCGGACAGGGGTCCTTTTGGGCAATCAGCCCCAGCATTTT
>.|TRBV18|TRBD1|TRBJ1-1
CASSPGQLGKTEAFF
TGTGCCAGCTCACCGGGACAGTTGGGGAAAACTGAAGCTTTCTTT
>.|TRBV5-6|.|TRBJ1-1
CASSLERGWDTEAFF
TGTGCCAGCAGCTTGGAGCGGGGGTGGGACACTGAAGCTTTCTTT
>.|TRBV7-2|.|TRBJ1-4
CASSFRRDEKLFF
TGTGCCAGCAGCTTCCGTCGCGATGAAAAACTGTTTTTT
>.|TRBV28|.|TRBJ2-7
CASSLSTLQGYEQYF
TGTGCCAGCAGTTTATCGACCCTCCAGGGCTACGAGCAGTACTTC
>.|TRBV7-9|.|TRBJ2-3
CASSSRVPPTDTQYF
TGTGCCAGCAGCTCACGAGTCCCTCCCACAGATACGCAGTATTTT
>.|TRBV5-1|.|TRBJ2-6
CASSSPGTGANVLTF
TGCGCCAGCAGCTCCCCAGGGACTGGGGCCAACGTCCTGACTTTC
>.|TRBV6-4|TRBD1|TRBJ2-3
CASSTGTGGTDTQYF
TGTGCCAGCAGTACCGGGACAGGGGGAACAGATACGCAGTATTTT
>.|TRBV5-6|.|TRBJ1-6
CASSFSPGDNSPLHF
TGTGCCAGCAGCTTTTCGCCCGGGGATAATTCACCCCTCCACTTT
>.|TRBV21-1|.|TRBJ2-4
CASSKAGQATGIQYF
TGTGCCAGCAGCAAAGCGGGACAGGCTACCGGCATTCAGTACTTC
>.|TRBV5-1|TRBD2|TRBJ2-7
CASSLDTSGGVVTYEQYF
TGCGCCAGCAGCTTGGATACTAGCGGGGGGGTTGTAACTTACGAGCAGTACTTC
>.|TRBV27|.|TRBJ2-5
CASTLPASRKETQYF
TGTGCCAGCACCCTTCCTGCATCGCGGAAAGAGACCCAGTACTTC
>.|TRBV18|.|TRBJ1-1
CASSPRPTGEAFF
TGTGCCAGCTCACCACGGCCGACAGGTGAAGCTTTCTTT
>.|TRBV19|.|TRBJ1-6
CASTSSYNSPLHF
TGTGCCAGTACAAGTAGTTATAATTCACCCCTCCACTTT
>.|TRBV2|TRBD1|TRBJ1-1
CASSEAIHSGGKAFF
TGTGCCAGCAGTGAAGCAATCCACTCAGGGGGCAAAGCTTTCTTT
>.|TRBV5-4|.|TRBJ2-6
CASNPGVSGANVLTF
TGTGCCAGCAATCCAGGGGTCTCTGGGGCCAACGTCCTGACTTTC
>.|TRBV5-1|.|TRBJ2-1
CASSLGQTYNEQFF
TGCGCCAGCAGCTTGGGACAGACCTACAATGAGCAGTTCTTC
>few|TRBV28|TRBD1|TRBJ1-2
CASSSESRDQGAHGYTF
TGTGCCAGCAGTAGCGAATCCCGGGATCAGGGGGCTCATGGCTACACCTTC
>.|TRBV19|.|TRBJ2-1
CASSISFRGSGRNEQFF
TGTGCCAGTAGTATATCATTTCGGGGGTCCGGGCGCAATGAGCAGTTCTTC
>.|TRBV5-1|TRBD1|TRBJ1-2
CASSIGGKNYGYTF
TGCGCCAGCAGCATAGGGGGCAAAAACTATGGCTACACCTTC
>.|TRBV18|.|TRBJ1-1
CASSPGGGNTEAFF
TGTGCCAGCTCACCAGGGGGGGGCAACACTGAAGCTTTCTTT
>.|TRBV28|.|TRBJ1-2
CASSSRQAQNF
TGTGCCAGCAGTTCCCGACAGGCTCAGAACTTC
>many|TRBV5-1|TRBD2|TRBJ2-4
CASSLAAGGRNIQYF
TGCGCCAGCAGCTTGGCAGCGGGGGGGCGGAACATTCAGTACTTC
>.|TRBV7-8|TRBD1|TRBJ1-5
CASSPNIPRQGYNNQPQHF
TGTGCCAGCAGCCCCAATATCCCCCGACAGGGATATAACAATCAGCCCCAGCATTTT
>.|TRBV6-5|TRBD1|TRBJ2-1
CASRRDSIYNEQFF
TGTGCCAGCAGACGGGACAGTATATACAATGAGCAGTTCTTC
>.|TRBV5-4|.|TRBJ1-4
CASSLEMVGKLFF
TGTGCCAGCAGCTTGGAAATGGTCGGAAAACTGTTTTTT
>.|TRBV5-1|TRBD2|TRBJ2-3
CASSLGTTTDTQYF
TGCGCCAGCAGCTTAGGGACTACCACAGATACGCAGTATTTT
>.|TRBV11-2|TRBD1|TRBJ1-1
CASSLQGQANTEAFF
TGTGCCAGCAGCTTACAAGGACAGGCGAACACTGAAGCTTTCTTT
>.|TRBV11-2|TRBD2|TRBJ2-3
CASSLSGGAHRDTQYF
TGTGCCAGCAGCTTAAGCGGGGGGGCCCATCGGGATACGCAGTATTTT
>.|TRBV4-2|.|TRBJ1-3
CASSQDRRGYSGNTIYF
TGTGCCAGCAGCCAAGATCGAAGGGGATACTCTGGAAACACCATATATTTT
>once|TRBV11-1|TRBD1|TRBJ2-2
CASSFEGARSGELFF
TGTGCCAGCAGCTTTGAGGGGGCGCGGTCCGGGGAGCTGTTTTTT
>.|TRBV5-6|.|TRBJ1-4
CASSLRGEKLFF
TGTGCCAGCAGCTTGCGAGGTGAAAAACTGTTTTTT
>.|TRBV19|TRBD1|TRBJ1-1
CASSVGQGSNTEAFF
TGTGCCAGTAGTGTTGGACAGGGATCTAACACTGAAGCTTTCTTT
>once|TRBV6-5|TRBD1|TRBJ1-6
CASSSGGPYNSPLHF
TGTGCCAGCAGCTCAGGGGGGCCCTATAATTCACCCCTCCACTTT
>.|TRBV4-1|.|TRBJ1-4
CASSQILAATNEKLFF
TGCGCCAGCAGCCAAATCCTTGCAGCAACTAATGAAAAACTGTTTTTT
>.|TRBV2|TRBD1|TRBJ1-5
CASSGQENQPQHF
TGTGCCAGCAGCGGACAGGAAAATCAGCCCCAGCATTTT
>.|TRBV18|.|TRBJ2-1
CASSGQGGSYNEQFF
TGTGCCAGCTCAGGGCAGGGTGGCTCCTACAATGAGCAGTTCTTC
>.|TRBV6-6|.|TRBJ2-1
CASTPKGERITNEQFF
TGTGCCAGCACCCCTAAAGGTGAGAGGATTACCAATGAGCAGTTCTTC
>.|TRBV7-2|TRBD1|TRBJ2-5
CASSPRTGGQTQYF
TGTGCCAGCAGCCCCCGGACAGGAGGTCAGACCCAGTACTTC
>.|TRBV10-3|TRBD1|TRBJ1-4
CAIRGGQGDEKLFF
TGTGCCATCAGGGGGGGACAGGGAGATGAAAAACTGTTTTTT
>.|TRBV6-5|.|TRBJ2-5
CASSTWGPQETQYF
TGTGCCAGCTCGACATGGGGGCCCCAAGAGACCCAGTACTTC
>.|TRBV7-2|.|TRBJ2-1
CASSLWQNEQFF
TGTGCCAGCAGCTTATGGCAGAATGAGCAGTTCTTC
>.|TRBV15|.|TRBJ1-2
CATSTGEYYGYTF
TGTGCCACCAGCACGGGGGAGTACTATGGCTACACCTTC
>.|TRBV7-2|TRBD1|TRBJ2-7
CASSSLMIRDRGFEQYF
TGTGCCAGCAGCTCTCTCATGATTAGGGACAGGGGGTTCGAGCAGTACTTC
>.|TRBV10-3|TRBD1|TRBJ1-3
CAIRGQGSGNTIYF
TGTGCCATCAGGGGACAGGGTAGTGGAAACACCATATATTTT
>.|TRBV15|.|TRBJ1-5
CATSRQSNQPQHF
TGTGCCACCAGCAGGCAGAGCAATCAGCCCCAGCATTTT
>few|TRBV29-1|TRBD1|TRBJ1-5
CSAGQGPNQPQHF
TGCAGCGCGGGACAGGGGCCCAATCAGCCCCAGCATTTT